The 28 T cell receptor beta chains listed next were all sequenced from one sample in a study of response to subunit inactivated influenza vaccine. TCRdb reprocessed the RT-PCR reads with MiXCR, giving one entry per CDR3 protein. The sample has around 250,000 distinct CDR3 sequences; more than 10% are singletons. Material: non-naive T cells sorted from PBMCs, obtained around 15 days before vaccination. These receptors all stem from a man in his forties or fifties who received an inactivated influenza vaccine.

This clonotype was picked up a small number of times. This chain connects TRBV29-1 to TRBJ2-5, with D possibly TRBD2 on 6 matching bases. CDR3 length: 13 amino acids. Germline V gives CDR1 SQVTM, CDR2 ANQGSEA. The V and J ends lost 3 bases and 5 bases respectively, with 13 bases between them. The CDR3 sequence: CSVDRGGDETQYF. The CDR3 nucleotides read TGCAGCGTTGATAGGGGAGGTGACGAGACCCAGTACTTC.

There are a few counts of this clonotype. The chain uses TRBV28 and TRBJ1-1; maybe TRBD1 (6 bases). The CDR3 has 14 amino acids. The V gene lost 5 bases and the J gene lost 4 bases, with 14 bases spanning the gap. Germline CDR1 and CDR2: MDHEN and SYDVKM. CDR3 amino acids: CASSPRQVRTEAFF. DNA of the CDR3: TGTGCCAGCAGTCCCCGACAGGTCCGCACTGAAGCTTTCTTT.

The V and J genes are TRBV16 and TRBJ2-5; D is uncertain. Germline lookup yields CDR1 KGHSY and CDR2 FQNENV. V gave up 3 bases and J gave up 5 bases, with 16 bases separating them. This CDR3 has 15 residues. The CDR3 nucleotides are TGTGCCAGCAGCCAGTCTCCTCCGGTTTGGGAGACCCAGTACTTC. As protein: CASSQSPPVWETQYF.

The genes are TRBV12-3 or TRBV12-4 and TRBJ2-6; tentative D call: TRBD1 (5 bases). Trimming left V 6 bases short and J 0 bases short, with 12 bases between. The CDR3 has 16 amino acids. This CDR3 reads CASRSLGDSGANVLTF. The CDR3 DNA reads TGTGCCAGCAGAAGTCTAGGGGACTCTGGGGCCAACGTCCTGACTTTC.

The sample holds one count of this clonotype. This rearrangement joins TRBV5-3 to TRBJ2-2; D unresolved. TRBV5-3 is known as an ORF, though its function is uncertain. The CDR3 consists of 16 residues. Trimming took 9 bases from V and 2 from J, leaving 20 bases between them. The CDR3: CAMSPGFRANTGELFF. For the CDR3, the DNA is TGTGCCATGAGCCCCGGGTTTCGGGCAAACACCGGGGAGCTGTTTTTT.

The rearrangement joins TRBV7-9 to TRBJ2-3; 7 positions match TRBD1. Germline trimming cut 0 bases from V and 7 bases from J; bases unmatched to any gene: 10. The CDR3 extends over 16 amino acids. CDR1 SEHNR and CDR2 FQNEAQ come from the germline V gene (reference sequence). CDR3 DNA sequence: TGTGCCAGCAGCTTAGCCGGGTCGACAGGGCTCCATACGCAGTATTTT. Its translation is CASSLAGSTGLHTQYF.

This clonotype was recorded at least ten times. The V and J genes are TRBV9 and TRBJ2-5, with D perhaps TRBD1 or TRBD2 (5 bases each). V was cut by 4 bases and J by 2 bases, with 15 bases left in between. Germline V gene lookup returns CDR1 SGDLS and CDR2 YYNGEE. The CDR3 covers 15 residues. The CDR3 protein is CASSPMGRVQETQYF. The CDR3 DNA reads TGTGCCAGCAGCCCAATGGGACGGGTACAAGAGACCCAGTACTTC.

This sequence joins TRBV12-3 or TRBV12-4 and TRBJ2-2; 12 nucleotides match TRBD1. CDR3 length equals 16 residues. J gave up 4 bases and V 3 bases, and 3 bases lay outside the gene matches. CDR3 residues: CASSFGTGGITGELFF. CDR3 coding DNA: TGTGCCAGCAGTTTCGGGACAGGGGGCATCACCGGGGAGCTGTTTTTT.

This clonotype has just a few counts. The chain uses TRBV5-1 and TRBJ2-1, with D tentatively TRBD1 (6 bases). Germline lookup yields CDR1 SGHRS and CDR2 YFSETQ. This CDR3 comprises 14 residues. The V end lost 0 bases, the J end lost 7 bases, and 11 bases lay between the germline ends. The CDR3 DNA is TGCGCCAGCAGCTTGGGGGGACACTCTAATGAGCAGTTCTTC. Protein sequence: CASSLGGHSNEQFF.

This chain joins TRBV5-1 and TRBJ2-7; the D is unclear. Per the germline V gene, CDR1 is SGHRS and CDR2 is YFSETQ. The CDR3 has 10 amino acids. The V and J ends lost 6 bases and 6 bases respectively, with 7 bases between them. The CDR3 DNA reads TGCGCCAGCACCTCCCGCGAGCAGTACTTC. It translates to CASTSREQYF. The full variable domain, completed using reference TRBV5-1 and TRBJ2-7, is KAGVTQTPRYLIKTRGQQVTLSCSPISGHRSVSWYQQTPGQGLQFLFEYFSETQRNKGNFPGRFSGRQFSNSRSEMNVSTLELGDSALYLCASTSREQYFGPGTRLTVT.

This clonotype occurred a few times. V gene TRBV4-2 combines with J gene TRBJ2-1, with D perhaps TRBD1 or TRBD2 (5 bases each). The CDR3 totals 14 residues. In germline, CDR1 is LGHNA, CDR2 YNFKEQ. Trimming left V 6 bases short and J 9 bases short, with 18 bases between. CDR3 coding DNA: TGTGCCAGCAGTCCTTCAACCGGGACGCGTGAGCAGTTCTTC. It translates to CASSPSTGTREQFF.

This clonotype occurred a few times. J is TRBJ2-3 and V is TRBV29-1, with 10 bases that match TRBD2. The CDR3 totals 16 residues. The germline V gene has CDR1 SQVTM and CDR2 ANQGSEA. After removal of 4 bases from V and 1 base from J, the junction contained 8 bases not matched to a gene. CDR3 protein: CSVGLAGDWGTDTQYF. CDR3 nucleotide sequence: TGCAGCGTTGGGCTAGCGGGAGACTGGGGCACAGATACGCAGTATTTT.

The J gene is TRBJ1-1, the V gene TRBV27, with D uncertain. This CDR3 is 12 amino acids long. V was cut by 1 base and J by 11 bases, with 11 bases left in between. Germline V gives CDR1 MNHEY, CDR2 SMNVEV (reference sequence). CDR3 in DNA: TGTGCCAGCAGTTTATTGGGGAGCTCGGCTTTCTTT. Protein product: CASSLLGSSAFF.

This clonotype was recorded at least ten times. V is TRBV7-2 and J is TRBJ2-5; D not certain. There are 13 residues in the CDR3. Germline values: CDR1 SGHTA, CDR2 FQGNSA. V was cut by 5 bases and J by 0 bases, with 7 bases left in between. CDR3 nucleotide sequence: TGTGCCAGCAGCCCTGCTAACCAAGAGACCCAGTACTTC. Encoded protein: CASSPANQETQYF. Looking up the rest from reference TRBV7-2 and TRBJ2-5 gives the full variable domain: GAGVSQSPSNKVTEKGKDVELRCDPISGHTALYWYRQSLGQGLEFLIYFQGNSAPDKSGLPSDRFSAERTGGSVSTLTIQRTQQEDSAVYLCASSPANQETQYFGPGTRLLVL.

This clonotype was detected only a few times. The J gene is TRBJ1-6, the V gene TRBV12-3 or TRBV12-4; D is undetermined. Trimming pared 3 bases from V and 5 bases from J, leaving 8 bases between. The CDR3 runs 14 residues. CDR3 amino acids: CASSLNWDNSPLHF. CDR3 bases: TGTGCCAGCAGTTTGAACTGGGATAATTCACCCCTCCACTTT.

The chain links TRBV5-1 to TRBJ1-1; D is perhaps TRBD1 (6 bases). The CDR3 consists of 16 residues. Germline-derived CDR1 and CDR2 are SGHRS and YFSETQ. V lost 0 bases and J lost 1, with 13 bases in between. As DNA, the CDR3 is TGCGCCAGCAGCTTGGTACAGGGTGGGGGGAACACTGAAGCTTTCTTT. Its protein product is CASSLVQGGGNTEAFF.

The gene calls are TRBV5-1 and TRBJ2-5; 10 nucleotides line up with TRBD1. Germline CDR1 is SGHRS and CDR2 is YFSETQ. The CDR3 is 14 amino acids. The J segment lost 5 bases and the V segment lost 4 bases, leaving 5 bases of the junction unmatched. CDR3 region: CASSVDRGAETQYF. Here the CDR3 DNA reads TGCGCCAGCAGCGTGGACAGGGGGGCTGAGACCCAGTACTTC.

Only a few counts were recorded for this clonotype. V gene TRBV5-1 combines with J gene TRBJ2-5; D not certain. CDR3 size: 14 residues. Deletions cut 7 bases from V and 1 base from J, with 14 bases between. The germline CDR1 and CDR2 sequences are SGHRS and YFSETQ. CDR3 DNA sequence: TGCGCCAGCGCGCCGGGTCAGACCCAAGAGACCCAGTACTTC. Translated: CASAPGQTQETQYF.

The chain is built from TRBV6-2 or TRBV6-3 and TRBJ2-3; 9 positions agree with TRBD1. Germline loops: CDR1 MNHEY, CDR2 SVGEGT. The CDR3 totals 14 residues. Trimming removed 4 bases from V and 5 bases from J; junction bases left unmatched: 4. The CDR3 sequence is CASSSGQGGDTQYF. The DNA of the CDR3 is TGTGCCAGCAGTTCGGGACAGGGTGGAGATACGCAGTATTTT.

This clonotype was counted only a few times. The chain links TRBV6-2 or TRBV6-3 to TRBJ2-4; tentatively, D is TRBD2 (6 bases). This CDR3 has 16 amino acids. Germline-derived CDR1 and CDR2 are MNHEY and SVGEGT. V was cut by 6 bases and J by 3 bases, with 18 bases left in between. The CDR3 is CASRRPRGNSKNIQYF. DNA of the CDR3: TGTGCCAGCAGGCGCCCCCGGGGGAATAGCAAAAACATTCAGTACTTC.

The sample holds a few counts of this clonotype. In DNA, the CDR3 is TGTGCCAGCAGCGCCGACAGGGCGACGCATGAAGCTTTCTTT. It specifies CASSADRATHEAFF. This chain joins TRBV7-2 and TRBJ1-1, with 7 positions matching TRBD1. The J segment lost 7 bases and the V segment lost 5 bases, leaving 10 bases of the junction unmatched. Germline V gives CDR1 SGHTA, CDR2 FQGNSA. This CDR3 has 14 amino acids.

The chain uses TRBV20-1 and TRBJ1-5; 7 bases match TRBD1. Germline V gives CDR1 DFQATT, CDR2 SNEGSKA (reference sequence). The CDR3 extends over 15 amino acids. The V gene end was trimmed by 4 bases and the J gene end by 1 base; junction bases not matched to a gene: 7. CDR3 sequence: CSAKRRGQSNQPQHF. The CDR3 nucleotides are TGCAGTGCTAAAAGGAGGGGGCAGAGCAATCAGCCCCAGCATTTT.

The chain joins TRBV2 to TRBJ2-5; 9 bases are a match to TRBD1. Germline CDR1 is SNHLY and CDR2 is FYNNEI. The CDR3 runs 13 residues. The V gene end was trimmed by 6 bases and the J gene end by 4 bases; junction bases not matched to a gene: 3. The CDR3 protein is CASSADRGETQYF. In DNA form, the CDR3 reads TGTGCCAGCAGCGCGGACAGGGGAGAGACCCAGTACTTC.

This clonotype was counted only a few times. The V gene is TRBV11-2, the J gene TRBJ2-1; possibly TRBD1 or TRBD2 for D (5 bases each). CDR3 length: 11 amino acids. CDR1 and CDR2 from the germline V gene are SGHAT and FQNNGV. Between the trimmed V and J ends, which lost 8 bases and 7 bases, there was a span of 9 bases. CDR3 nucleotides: TGTGCCAGCGGCGAGGGGAATGAGCAGTTCTTC. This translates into CASGEGNEQFF.

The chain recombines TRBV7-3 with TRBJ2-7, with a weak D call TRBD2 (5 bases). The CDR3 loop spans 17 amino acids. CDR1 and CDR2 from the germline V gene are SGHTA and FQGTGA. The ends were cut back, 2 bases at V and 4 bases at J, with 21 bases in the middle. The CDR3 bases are TGTGCCAGCAGCTTAGGACCGACGGCCAACGGGGAGTACGAGCAGTACTTC. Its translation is CASSLGPTANGEYEQYF.

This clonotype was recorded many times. The CDR3 loop reads CASSQGRYRGVATNEKLFF. The CDR3 nucleotides read TGCGCCAGCAGCCAAGGTCGCTACAGAGGGGTTGCAACTAATGAAAAACTGTTTTTT. The chain employs TRBV4-3 and TRBJ1-4; possible D gene TRBD1, 5 bases. The CDR3 totals 19 residues. Germline loops: CDR1 LGHNA, CDR2 YSLEER. V was clipped by 1 base and J by 0 bases, with 18 bases between them.

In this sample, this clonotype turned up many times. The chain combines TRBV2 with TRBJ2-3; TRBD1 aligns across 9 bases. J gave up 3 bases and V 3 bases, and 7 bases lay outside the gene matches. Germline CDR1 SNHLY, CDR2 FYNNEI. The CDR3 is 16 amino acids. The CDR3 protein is CASSEDRGRATDTQYF. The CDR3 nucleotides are TGTGCCAGCAGTGAGGACAGGGGCAGAGCTACAGATACGCAGTATTTT.

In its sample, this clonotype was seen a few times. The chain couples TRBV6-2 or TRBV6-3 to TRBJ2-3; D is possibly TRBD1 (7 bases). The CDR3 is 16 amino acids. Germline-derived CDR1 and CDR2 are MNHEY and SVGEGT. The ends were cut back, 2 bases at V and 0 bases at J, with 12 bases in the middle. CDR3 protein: CASSYGGTDSTDTQYF. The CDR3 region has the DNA TGTGCCAGCAGTTACGGGGGGACAGACAGCACAGATACGCAGTATTTT.